These 32 T cell receptor beta chains were all obtained from the same sample, sequenced in a study of blood T cell repertoires in COVID-19. TCRdb's copy holds only in-frame clones and misses some; the assay was immunoSEQ multiplex PCR. The table lists 240,000 or so clones, about nine tenths of them singletons. The sequenced material came from peripheral blood. These receptors all stem from a man aged 60 to 69 who had recovered from COVID-19.

Concerning this clone itself: Different DNA sequences within this sample yield the same CDR3. The V and J genes are TRBV20-1 and TRBJ2-4; D possibly corresponds to TRBD2 (5 bases). Germline-derived CDR1 and CDR2 are DFQATT and SNEGSKA (reference sequence). V dropped 3 bases and J dropped 0 bases, with 12 bases sitting between them. The CDR3 covers 15 residues. CDR3 residues: CSASGGGLAKNIQYF. Here the CDR3 DNA reads TGCAGTGCTAGTGGTGGAGGATTAGCCAAAAACATTCAGTACTTC.

This clone was seen only once. The chain is built from TRBV6-5 and TRBJ2-1; 9 bases map to TRBD2. V gave up 0 bases and J gave up 6 bases; unmatched junction bases: 6. Germline assignment: CDR1 MNHEY and CDR2 SVGAGI. The CDR3 has 16 residues. CDR3 residues: CASSYSKAGGLNEQFF. As DNA, the CDR3 is TGTGCCAGCAGTTACTCGAAGGCGGGGGGGCTCAATGAGCAGTTCTTC.

CDR3 region: CASGLGTGGAETQYF. The CDR3 coding sequence is TGTGCTAGTGGTTTAGGGACAGGGGGCGCAGAGACCCAGTACTTC. The J gene is TRBJ2-5, the V gene TRBV12-5; 12 bases are shared with TRBD1. Losses at the gene ends were 3 bases for V and 4 bases for J; bases not matched to a gene: 3. Germline CDR1 and CDR2: LGHNT and FRNRAP. The CDR3 has 15 amino acids. Looking up the rest from reference TRBV12-5 and TRBJ2-5 gives the full variable domain: DARVTQTPRHKVTEMGQEVTMRCQPILGHNTVFWYRQTMMQGLELLAYFRNRAPLDDSGMPKDRFSAEMPDATLATLKIQPSEPRDSAVYFCASGLGTGGAETQYFGPGTRLLVL.

Of note for this clone: The germline gene is not matched at one end of the junction; a read error may be the cause. This chain links TRBV6-1 with TRBJ2-3, with unresolved D. Looked up from germline, CDR1 is MNHNS and CDR2 is SASEGT. The CDR3 is 12 residues long. The CDR3 bases are TGTGCCAGCAGTGAAAGCACGGATACGCAGTATTTT. It codes for CASSESTDTQYF.

The rearrangement joins TRBV9 to TRBJ1-4; 7 positions agree with TRBD1. V was pared by 5 bases and J by 0 bases, with 13 bases of the junction left unmatched. Germline CDR1 and CDR2: SGDLS and YYNGEE. This CDR3 region has 18 residues. CDR3 nucleotides: TGTGCCAGCAGTGCTCGGACAGGCCCTCTTGCAACTAATGAAAAACTGTTTTTT. This encodes CASSARTGPLATNEKLFF.

This rearrangement joins TRBV30 to TRBJ1-2; 8 nucleotides line up with TRBD1. CDR3 length equals 13 residues. Germline V CDR1 and CDR2: GTSNPN, SVGIG (reference sequence). V trimming: 0 bases; J trimming: 8 bases; junction bases outside the gene matches: 5. The CDR3 reads CAWSVGQGRGYTF. CDR3 bases: TGTGCCTGGAGTGTCGGACAGGGTAGGGGCTACACCTTC.

This chain uses TRBV6-1 with TRBJ1-2, with 7 bases that match TRBD1. CDR3 size: 16 residues. With V trimmed by 4 bases and J by 1 base, 9 bases remained unmatched. CDR1 and CDR2 from the germline V gene are MNHNS and SASEGT. CDR3 loop: CASSGGDRVLNYGYTF. Written as DNA, the CDR3 is TGTGCCAGCAGTGGGGGAGACAGGGTGCTTAACTATGGCTACACCTTC.

This chain links TRBV2 with TRBJ2-4; D unresolved. V was trimmed by 3 bases and J by 3 bases, leaving 12 bases between them. The germline V gene encodes CDR1 SNHLY and CDR2 FYNNEI. The CDR3 spans 15 residues. CDR3 sequence reads: CASSDWAIGKNIQYF. The CDR3 DNA reads TGTGCCAGCAGTGACTGGGCGATTGGCAAAAACATTCAGTACTTC.

V gene TRBV6-5 combines with J gene TRBJ1-2, with 9 bases fitting TRBD1. V shed 5 bases, J shed 2 bases, and the junction held 3 bases outside the gene matches. The CDR3 covers 14 residues. CDR1 and CDR2 (germline): MNHEY, SVGAGI. The CDR3 DNA reads TGTGCCAGCAGTCACAGGGGGCGAAACTATGGCTACACCTTC. Translated: CASSHRGRNYGYTF.

The rearrangement uses TRBV6-1 and TRBJ2-5; D is perhaps TRBD1 (5 bases). Germline CDR1 is MNHNS and CDR2 is SASEGT. The CDR3 loop spans 15 amino acids. The V and J ends lost 1 base and 1 base respectively, with 10 bases between them. This CDR3 is CASSEVDSFQETQYF. The CDR3 DNA follows: TGTGCCAGCAGTGAAGTCGACAGTTTCCAAGAGACCCAGTACTTC.

This chain uses TRBV6-6 with TRBJ2-7, with D possibly TRBD1 on 7 matching bases. The CDR3 spans 13 residues. V gave up 7 bases and J gave up 6 bases, with 16 bases separating them. CDR1 and CDR2 from the germline V gene are MNHNY and SVGAGI (reference sequence). DNA for the CDR3: TGTGCCAGCACGGCAGGGGGACTTCGCGAGCAGTACTTC. It specifies CASTAGGLREQYF.

This chain connects TRBV7-2 to TRBJ2-1, with D possibly being TRBD1 (6 bases). V gave up 0 bases and J gave up 10 bases, with 13 bases separating them. CDR1 is SGHTA, CDR2 FQGNSA, per germline. The length of the CDR3 is 14 residues. As DNA, the CDR3 is TGTGCCAGCAGCTTAGCGGGCCGAGGGACAGAGCAGTTCTTC. This gives the protein CASSLAGRGTEQFF. The full variable domain, its missing parts supplied by reference TRBV7-2 and TRBJ2-1, is GAGVSQSPSNKVTEKGKDVELRCDPISGHTALYWYRQSLGQGLEFLIYFQGNSAPDKSGLPSDRFSAERTGGSVSTLTIQRTQQEDSAVYLCASSLAGRGTEQFFGPGTRLTVL.

This sequence joins TRBV12-5 and TRBJ2-5; D not certain. This CDR3 is built from 13 residues. Germline CDR1 reads LGHNT; CDR2 reads FRNRAP. V was pared by 2 bases and J by 7 bases, with 11 bases between. The CDR3, as DNA: TGTGCTAGTGGTTTGTACTCGAGATGGACCCAGTACTTC. Residues: CASGLYSRWTQYF.

The chain carries TRBV18 and TRBJ2-7, with D perhaps matching TRBD1 (6 bases). V was shortened by 3 bases and J by 6 bases, with 18 bases between the two germline ends. The CDR3 consists of 15 residues. Germline lookup yields CDR1 KGHSH and CDR2 LQKENI. CDR3 protein: CASSPTTGFGIEQYF. The CDR3 region has the DNA TGTGCCAGCTCACCTACCACAGGGTTTGGGATCGAGCAGTACTTC.

The V and J genes are TRBV6-1 and TRBJ2-1; possibly TRBD2 for D (7 bases). The CDR3 consists of 16 residues. The V and J ends lost 2 bases and 8 bases respectively, with 19 bases between them. CDR1 is MNHNS, CDR2 SASEGT, per germline. CDR3: CASSEWRWGGAYEQFF. CDR3 nucleotide sequence: TGTGCCAGCAGTGAATGGAGGTGGGGGGGGGCCTATGAGCAGTTCTTC.

V is TRBV2 and J is TRBJ1-2; 7 bases agree with TRBD1. Germline V lookup: CDR1 SNHLY, CDR2 FYNNEI. Trimming removed 8 bases from V and 0 bases from J; junction bases left unmatched: 3. CDR3 length: 13 amino acids. CDR3 region: CASRDRANYGYTF. The CDR3 DNA follows: TGTGCCAGCCGGGACAGAGCTAACTATGGCTACACCTTC.

The rearrangement links TRBV9 to TRBJ2-6, with a tentative D call TRBD1 (6 bases). CDR1 and CDR2 from the germline V gene are SGDLS and YYNGEE. Trimming took 2 bases from V and 1 from J, leaving 19 bases between them. CDR3 length: 19 amino acids. In DNA form, the CDR3 reads TGTGCCAGCAGCGTCGGCTGGAACAGGGTATCGTCTGGGGCCAACGTCCTGACTTTC. This codes for CASSVGWNRVSSGANVLTF. The full variable domain, rest sourced from reference TRBV9 and TRBJ2-6, is DSGVTQTPKHLITATGQRVTLRCSPRSGDLSVYWYQQSLDQGLQFLIQYYNGEERAKGNILERFSAQQFPDLHSELNLSSLELGDSALYFCASSVGWNRVSSGANVLTFGAGSRLTVL.

This clone was found once. The V and J genes are TRBV28 and TRBJ1-1; 7 bases are a match to TRBD1. J was trimmed by 0 bases and V by 2 bases; bases with no gene match: 0. The germline V gene has CDR1 MDHEN and CDR2 SYDVKM. The CDR3 is 14 residues long. The CDR3 loop reads CASSLGQVNTEAFF. The CDR3, as DNA: TGTGCCAGCAGTTTAGGACAGGTGAACACTGAAGCTTTCTTT.

The chain combines TRBV5-1 with TRBJ2-1; 9 bases are a match to TRBD2. The CDR3 has 14 residues. Germline V gene data show CDR1 as SGHRS and CDR2 as YFSETQ. Trimming took 2 bases from V and 7 from J; bases not matched to a gene: 4. CDR3 sequence (DNA): TGCGCCAGCAGCTTCGCGGGGGGGCAGAATGAGCAGTTCTTC. Translating it yields CASSFAGGQNEQFF.

The count of this clone is one. This chain joins TRBV19 and TRBJ2-3; 9 positions agree with TRBD1. CDR1 is LNHDA, CDR2 SQIVND, per germline (reference sequence). Unmatched junction bases numbered 6, after V lost 3 bases and J lost 5 bases. There are 15 residues in the CDR3. The CDR3 region has the DNA TGTGCCAGTAGTATGAGGACAGGGGACTTAGATACGCAGTATTTT. Residues: CASSMRTGDLDTQYF.

The chain joins TRBV18 to TRBJ2-3; no clear D gene. With 2 bases removed from V and 3 bases from J, the gap between germline ends came to 9 bases. The CDR3 is 14 amino acids. Per the germline V gene, CDR1 is KGHSH and CDR2 is LQKENI. The CDR3 spells CASSPVPRTDTQYF. CDR3 in DNA: TGTGCCAGCTCACCAGTGCCGAGAACAGATACGCAGTATTTT.

The chain recombines TRBV11-2 with TRBJ2-7; D is unclear. The CDR3 loop spans 12 amino acids. V was clipped by 7 bases and J by 3 bases, with 10 bases between them. The germline CDR1 and CDR2 sequences are SGHAT and FQNNGV. The CDR3 loop reads CASKEINYEQYF. In DNA form, the CDR3 reads TGTGCCAGCAAGGAGATAAACTACGAGCAGTACTTC.

This chain connects TRBV3-1 (or the pseudogene TRBV3-2) to TRBJ2-3; 8 bases match TRBD1. The CDR3 contains 16 residues. V shed 1 base, J shed 2 bases, and the junction held 5 bases outside the gene matches. Per germline, CDR1 LGHDT and CDR2 YNNKEL (reference sequence). The CDR3 nucleotides are TGTGCCAGCAGCCAAGGCAGGGGGCGCGTCACAGATACGCAGTATTTT. It encodes CASSQGRGRVTDTQYF.

The chain employs TRBV2 and TRBJ2-3; perhaps TRBD1 as D (6 bases). Germline values: CDR1 SNHLY, CDR2 FYNNEI. CDR3 length: 16 amino acids. Trimming removed 7 bases at V and 0 bases at J, with 17 bases between. The CDR3 is CASNRATGSSTDTQYF. CDR3 nucleotides: TGTGCCAGCAATCGGGCGACAGGCTCTAGCACAGATACGCAGTATTTT.

The V call is TRBV5-1, the J call TRBJ2-2, with 8 bases that match TRBD2. The germline gives CDR1 SGHRS, CDR2 YFSETQ. Trimming removed 1 base from V and 4 bases from J; junction bases left unmatched: 6. The CDR3 length is 16 residues. CDR3 nucleotide sequence: TGCGCCAGCAGCTTGCCCACTAGCGGCGTCACCGGGGAGCTGTTTTTT. It is translated as CASSLPTSGVTGELFF.

V usage is TRBV7-6 and J usage is TRBJ2-2; D is ambiguous. The CDR3 runs to 16 residues. Germline assignment: CDR1 SGHVS and CDR2 FNYEAQ. The V and J ends lost 1 base and 0 bases respectively, with 9 bases between them. CDR3 residues: CASSLVVQPNTGELFF. CDR3 sequence (DNA): TGTGCCAGCAGCTTAGTTGTACAGCCGAACACCGGGGAGCTGTTTTTT.

In regard to this clone: The sample carries other DNA sequences with the same CDR3. This rearrangement joins TRBV18 to TRBJ1-2; D may be TRBD1 (6 bases). The CDR3 extends over 13 amino acids. The V gene lost 6 bases and the J gene lost 3 bases, with 11 bases spanning the gap. Germline V gene sequence: CDR1 KGHSH, CDR2 LQKENI. As DNA, the CDR3 is TGTGCCAGCTCCCTACAGGGCGACTATGGCTACACCTTC. Translating gives CASSLQGDYGYTF.

The V and J genes are TRBV5-6 and TRBJ2-2, with D uncertain. This CDR3 contains 14 residues. Per the germline V gene, CDR1 is SGHDT and CDR2 is YYEEEE. Between the trimmed V and J ends, which lost 4 bases and 3 bases, there was a span of 10 bases. DNA for the CDR3: TGTGCCAGCAGCCCCTTTCGTGACACCGGGGAGCTGTTTTTT. It yields the protein CASSPFRDTGELFF. Complete variable domain (other parts from reference TRBV5-6 and TRBJ2-2): DAGVTQSPTHLIKTRGQQVTLRCSPKSGHDTVSWYQQALGQGPQFIFQYYEEEERQRGNFPDRFSGHQFPNYSSELNVNALLLGDSALYLCASSPFRDTGELFFGEGSRLTVL.

Note on this clone: This sequence may be a read error, since a much larger clone differs from it by one base. The gene calls are TRBV6-5 and TRBJ1-3; D is possibly TRBD1 (5 bases). Germline loops: CDR1 MNHEY, CDR2 SVGAGI. Trimming took 5 bases from V and 0 from J, leaving 8 bases between them. The CDR3 length is 14 residues. The CDR3 DNA reads as TGTGCCAGCAGTCGGGGGGGCTCTGGAAACACCATATATTTT. Amino acids: CASSRGGSGNTIYF.

The chain uses TRBV6-1 and TRBJ1-1, with a possible D match to TRBD1 (5 bases). CDR1 is MNHNS and CDR2 is SASEGT in the germline V gene. There are 16 residues in the CDR3. V shed 3 bases and J shed 1 base, with 15 bases lying between them. The CDR3 nucleotides read TGTGCCAGCAGTGATGAAGGACAAGCACAGAACACTGAAGCTTTCTTT. The encoded protein is CASSDEGQAQNTEAFF.

V is TRBV7-6 and J is TRBJ2-1; 9 positions match TRBD2. CDR1 is SGHVS and CDR2 is FNYEAQ in the germline V gene. CDR3 length: 16 amino acids. With 5 bases clipped from V and 6 bases from J, the junction kept 11 bases outside the gene matches. The CDR3 region has the DNA TGTGCCAGCAGCCCCCTTACCGGGACTAGCACCAATGAGCAGTTCTTC. Translated, it gives CASSPLTGTSTNEQFF.

The chain uses TRBV27 and TRBJ1-2, with TRBD1 matching over 8 bases. The CDR3 sequence is 14 residues long. Germline CDR1 MNHEY, CDR2 SMNVEV (reference sequence). After removal of 6 bases from V and 5 bases from J, the junction contained 8 bases not matched to a gene. The CDR3 DNA reads as TGTGCCAGCAGCCGACAGGGGTCTACGTATGGCTACACCTTC. Translation gives CASSRQGSTYGYTF.